Presented here are 7 T cell receptor beta chains from one specimen sequenced in a study of cytomegalovirus exposure and HLA in healthy donors. 60 Vbeta and 13 Jbeta primers were used in PCR. TCRdb keeps only in-frame clones here, not all; method: immunoSEQ multiplex PCR. This repertoire shows about 190,000 clones, around 86% found once; its top ten account for about 6%. What was sequenced was PBMCs. The receptors were sampled from a middle-aged man in good health and CMV-seropositive.

This clone was counted once. The chain recombines TRBV4-2 with TRBJ1-4, with D maybe TRBD1 (6 bases). The V end lost 0 bases, the J end lost 7 bases, and 15 bases lay between the germline ends. The V gene's germline CDR1 is LGHNA and CDR2 YNFKEQ. The CDR3 contains 16 residues. The CDR3 reads CASSQDAGARGEKLFF. The CDR3 DNA sequence: TGTGCCAGCAGCCAAGATGCAGGGGCAAGGGGTGAAAAACTGTTTTTT.

The rearrangement links TRBV5-1 to TRBJ1-5, with D maybe TRBD1 (5 bases). This CDR3 contains 15 residues. V dropped 1 base and J dropped 6 bases, with 14 bases sitting between them. The germline V gene has CDR1 SGHRS and CDR2 YFSETQ. CDR3: CASSLWGDKVQPQHF. In nucleotides, the CDR3 is TGCGCCAGCAGCTTGTGGGGGGATAAAGTTCAGCCCCAGCATTTT.

This chain links TRBV30 with TRBJ1-3; perhaps TRBD1 as D (5 bases). The CDR3 loop spans 15 amino acids. The V end lost 2 bases, the J end lost 0 bases, and 11 bases lay between the germline ends. Germline values: CDR1 GTSNPN, CDR2 SVGIG (reference sequence). The CDR3 protein is CAWSRQFDSGNTIYF. For the CDR3, the DNA is TGTGCCTGGAGTAGACAGTTTGACTCTGGAAACACCATATATTTT.

This chain links TRBV19 with TRBJ2-1; TRBD2 aligns across 9 bases. Trimming took 10 bases from V and 6 from J; bases not matched to a gene: 10. This CDR3 is 14 amino acids long. CDR1 is LNHDA, CDR2 SQIVND, per germline (reference sequence). This CDR3 reads CATYSAGGGNEQFF. The CDR3 region has the DNA TGTGCCACTTACTCTGCGGGGGGGGGCAATGAGCAGTTCTTC. The entire variable domain, with the rest obtained from reference TRBV19 and TRBJ2-1, is as follows: DGGITQSPKYLFRKEGQNVTLSCEQNLNHDAMYWYRQDPGQGLRLIYYSQIVNDFQKGDIAEGYSVSREKKESFPLTVTSAQKNPTAFYLCATYSAGGGNEQFFGPGTRLTVL.

The chain combines TRBV4-1 with TRBJ1-4, with D hard to call. The length of the CDR3 is 15 residues. From germline, CDR1 is MGHRA and CDR2 YSYEKL. Between the trimmed V and J ends, which lost 1 base and 4 bases, there was a span of 10 bases. The CDR3 coding sequence is TGCGCCAGCAGCCAAGGGCAGGTCCTTAATGAAAAACTGTTTTTT. It encodes CASSQGQVLNEKLFF.

The genes are TRBV5-6 and TRBJ1-1; 9 bases align to TRBD1. This CDR3 is built from 13 residues. The J segment lost 8 bases and the V segment lost 2 bases, leaving 4 bases of the junction unmatched. Germline V gene sequence: CDR1 SGHDT, CDR2 YYEEEE. The CDR3 loop is CASSFGTGSEAFF. CDR3 sequence (DNA): TGTGCCAGCAGCTTCGGGACAGGGTCCGAAGCTTTCTTT.

The V gene is TRBV4-3, the J gene TRBJ2-7, with a weak D call TRBD1 (5 bases). V was pared by 0 bases and J by 4 bases, with 16 bases between. The V gene's germline CDR1 is LGHNA and CDR2 YSLEER. This CDR3 has 16 amino acids. The CDR3 DNA reads TGCGCCAGCAGCCAAGATGGGTCAGCTTCAGGGTACGAGCAGTACTTC. It codes for CASSQDGSASGYEQYF.